Listed below are T cell receptor beta chains from one sample, sequenced in a study of PD-1 blockade in classical Hodgkin lymphoma. Data came from immunoSEQ multiplex PCR; TCRdb stores just in-frame clones and leaves some out. Among about 24,000 clones listed, about 90% were seen once. Sequenced: CD4+ T cells from blood. All receptors come from a human donor with classical Hodgkin lymphoma. Both conserved end residues are part of each CDR3. The D gene is left open where the match is weak. The size field is filled for only some rows; it gives once, few, many or a size class.

CDR3,DNA,J,size,V,D
CSVPGTSGGARETQYF,TGCAGCGTGCCCGGGACTAGCGGGGGGGCCCGGGAGACCCAGTACTTC,TRBJ2-5,-,TRBV29-1,TRBD2
CAGSPLVGLSGYTF,TGTGCCGGCAGTCCGCTGGTAGGGTTATCGGGCTACACCTTC,TRBJ1-2,-,TRBV27,-
CASSPLRTGGEKLFF,TGTGCCAGCAGCCCCCTCCGGACAGGGGGTGAAAAACTGTTTTTT,TRBJ1-4,-,TRBV5-5,TRBD1
CASSSAGSAGTDTQYF,TGTGCCAGCAGCTCGGCGGGGTCTGCCGGCACAGATACGCAGTATTTT,TRBJ2-3,-,TRBV7-2,-
CASSGRDFNQPQHF,TGTGCCAGCAGCGGCCGGGACTTTAATCAGCCCCAGCATTTT,TRBJ1-5,-,TRBV7-8,-
CASSLARTGGTGELFF,TGTGCCAGCAGCTTAGCGCGGACAGGTGGGACCGGGGAGCTGTTTTTT,TRBJ2-2,once,TRBV7-6,TRBD1
CAREDRYYGYTF,TGTGCCAGAGAGGACAGGTACTATGGCTACACCTTC,TRBJ1-2,-,TRBV2,TRBD1
CASSRERGSYEQYF,TGTGCCAGCAGCCGCGAACGGGGCAGCTACGAGCAGTACTTC,TRBJ2-7,-,TRBV11-3,-
CASRRTFARVVDEQFF,TGCGCCAGCAGACGGACATTTGCGAGGGTTGTCGATGAGCAGTTCTTC,TRBJ2-1,-,TRBV10-2,-
CASSYSMSGGGYGYTF,TGTGCCAGCAGTTACTCGATGTCAGGGGGCGGGTATGGCTACACCTTC,TRBJ1-2,-,TRBV6-6,TRBD1
CASSRGRKGYEQYF,TGTGCCAGCTCCAGGGGGCGAAAGGGGTACGAGCAGTACTTC,TRBJ2-7,-,TRBV7-8,TRBD1
CAWRESLVNEQFF,TGTGCCTGGCGGGAATCTCTAGTCAATGAGCAGTTCTTC,TRBJ2-1,-,TRBV30,-
CASSLPPGASPGELFF,TGTGCCAGCAGCTTACCACCCGGGGCCTCGCCCGGGGAGCTGTTTTTT,TRBJ2-2,-,TRBV5-6,-
CASSAPGTPNYGYTF,TGTGCCAGCAGTGCTCCCGGGACACCCAACTATGGCTACACCTTC,TRBJ1-2,few,TRBV25-1,-
CASSGRQGNTEAFF,TGTGCCAGCAGCGGACGGCAGGGGAACACTGAAGCTTTCTTT,TRBJ1-1,-,TRBV9,-
CASSLQFARTEAFF,TGCGCCAGCAGCCTTCAGTTCGCTAGGACTGAAGCTTTCTTT,TRBJ1-1,-,TRBV4-1,-
CASSPWTSGAFSTQYF,TGTGCCAGCAGTCCGTGGACTAGCGGGGCTTTCTCGACGCAGTATTTT,TRBJ2-3,-,TRBV28,TRBD2
CAGRSGENTIYF,TGTGCCGGCCGGTCTGGCGAAAACACCATATATTTT,TRBJ1-3,-,TRBV6-5,-
CASSWGLMNNEQFF,TGTGCCAGCTCTTGGGGGCTGATGAACAATGAGCAGTTCTTC,TRBJ2-1,-,TRBV5-5,-
CASSEGPRGSNQPQHF,TGTGCCAGCAGTGAAGGGCCGCGGGGTAGCAATCAGCCCCAGCATTTT,TRBJ1-5,-,TRBV2,-
CASSHAGQARFVYGYTF,TGCGCCAGCAGTCATGCGGGACAGGCCCGTTTTGTTTATGGCTACACCTTC,TRBJ1-2,-,TRBV23-1,TRBD1
CASSAQGAAYNEQFF,TGTGCCAGCAGCGCTCAGGGGGCGGCCTACAATGAGCAGTTCTTC,TRBJ2-1,-,TRBV9,TRBD1
CASSQDLQFSGNTIYF,TGTGCCAGCAGCCAAGATCTACAGTTCTCTGGAAACACCATATATTTT,TRBJ1-3,-,TRBV4-2,-
CASSKYWRGSGYEQYF,TGTGCCAGCAGCAAATATTGGCGGGGCTCGGGCTACGAGCAGTACTTC,TRBJ2-7,-,TRBV21-1,-
CASSLGGGLYEQYF,TGTGCCAGCAGCTTGGGAGGGGGGCTCTACGAGCAGTACTTC,TRBJ2-7,-,TRBV7-2,-
CASSSSRDSEAFF,TGCGCCAGCAGCTCGTCCCGGGACAGTGAAGCTTTCTTT,TRBJ1-1,-,TRBV5-1,TRBD1
CASRRYEQFF,TGTGCCAGCCGGAGGTATGAGCAGTTCTTC,TRBJ2-1,-,TRBV2,-
CASSISGANVLTF,TGTGCCAGTAGTATCTCTGGGGCCAACGTCCTGACTTTC,TRBJ2-6,-,TRBV19,-
CASSWTGNEQFF,TGCGCCAGCAGCTGGACCGGCAATGAGCAGTTCTTC,TRBJ2-1,-,TRBV5-1,-
CASSLDHGSLYEQYF,TGTGCCAGCAGCTTAGATCACGGCAGTCTCTACGAGCAGTACTTC,TRBJ2-7,-,TRBV11-3,-
CASSKGAGNYGYTF,TGTGCCAGCAGTAAAGGGGCGGGTAACTATGGCTACACCTTC,TRBJ1-2,-,TRBV25-1,-